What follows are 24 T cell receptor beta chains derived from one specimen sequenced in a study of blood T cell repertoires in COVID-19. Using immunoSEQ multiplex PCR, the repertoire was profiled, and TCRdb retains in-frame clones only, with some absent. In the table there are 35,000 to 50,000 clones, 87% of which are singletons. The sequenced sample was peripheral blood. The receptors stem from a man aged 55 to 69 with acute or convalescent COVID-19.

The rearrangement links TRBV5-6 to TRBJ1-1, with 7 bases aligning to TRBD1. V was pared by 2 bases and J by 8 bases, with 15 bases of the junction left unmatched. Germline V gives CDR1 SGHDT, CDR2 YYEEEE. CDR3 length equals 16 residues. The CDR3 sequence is CASSFRDSPVIREAFF. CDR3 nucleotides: TGTGCCAGCAGCTTCAGGGACAGCCCTGTTATAAGAGAAGCTTTCTTT.

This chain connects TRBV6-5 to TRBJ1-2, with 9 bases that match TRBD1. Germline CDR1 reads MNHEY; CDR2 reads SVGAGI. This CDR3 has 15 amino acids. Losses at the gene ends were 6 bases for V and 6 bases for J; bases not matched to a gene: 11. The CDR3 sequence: CASRRHYGQGNGYTF. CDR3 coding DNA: TGTGCCAGCAGACGCCACTATGGACAGGGGAATGGCTACACCTTC.

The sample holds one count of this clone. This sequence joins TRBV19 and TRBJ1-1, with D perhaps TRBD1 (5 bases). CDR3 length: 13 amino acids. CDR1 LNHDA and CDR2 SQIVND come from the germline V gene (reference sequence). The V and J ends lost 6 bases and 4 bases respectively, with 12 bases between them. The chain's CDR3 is CASSAGFRTEAFF. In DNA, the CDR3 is TGTGCCAGTAGCGCAGGGTTTCGCACTGAAGCTTTCTTT.

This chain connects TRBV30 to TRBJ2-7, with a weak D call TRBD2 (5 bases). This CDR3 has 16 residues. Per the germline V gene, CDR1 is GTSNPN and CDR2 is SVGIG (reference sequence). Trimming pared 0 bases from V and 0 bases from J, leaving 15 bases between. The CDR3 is CAWSVGPGSPSYEQYF. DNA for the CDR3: TGTGCCTGGAGTGTAGGGCCGGGAAGCCCCTCCTACGAGCAGTACTTC.

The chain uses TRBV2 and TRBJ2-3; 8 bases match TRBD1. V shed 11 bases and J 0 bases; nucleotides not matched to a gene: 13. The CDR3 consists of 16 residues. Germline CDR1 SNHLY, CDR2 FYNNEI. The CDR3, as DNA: TGTGCCTTCCAGCCCTCGGGACAGGCTAGCACAGATACGCAGTATTTT. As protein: CAFQPSGQASTDTQYF. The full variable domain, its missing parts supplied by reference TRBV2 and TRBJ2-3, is EPEVTQTPSHQVTQMGQEVILRCVPISNHLYFYWYRQILGQKVEFLVSFYNNEISEKSEIFDDQFSVERPDGSNFTLKIRSTKLEDSAMYFCAFQPSGQASTDTQYFGPGTRLTVL.

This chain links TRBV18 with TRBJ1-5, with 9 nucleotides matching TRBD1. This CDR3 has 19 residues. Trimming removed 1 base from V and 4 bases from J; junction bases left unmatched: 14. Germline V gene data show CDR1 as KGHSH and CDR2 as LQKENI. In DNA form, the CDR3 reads TGTGCCAGCTCACCACGCAGGCGCGGGACAGGGAACTTTAATCAGCCCCAGCATTTT. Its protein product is CASSPRRRGTGNFNQPQHF.

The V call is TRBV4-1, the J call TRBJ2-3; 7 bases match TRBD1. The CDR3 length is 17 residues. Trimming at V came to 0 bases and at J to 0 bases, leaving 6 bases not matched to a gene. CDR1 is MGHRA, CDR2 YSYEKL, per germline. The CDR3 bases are TGCGCCAGCAGCCAAGAGTGGCTCAGGGGGAGCACAGATACGCAGTATTTT. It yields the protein CASSQEWLRGSTDTQYF.

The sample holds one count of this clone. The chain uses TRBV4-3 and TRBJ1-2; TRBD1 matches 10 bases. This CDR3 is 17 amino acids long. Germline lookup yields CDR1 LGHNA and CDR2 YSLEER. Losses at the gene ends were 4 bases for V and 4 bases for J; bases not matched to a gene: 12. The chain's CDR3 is CASSLNSRDRGPYGYTF. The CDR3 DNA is TGCGCCAGCAGCCTAAATTCCCGGGACAGGGGCCCCTATGGCTACACCTTC.

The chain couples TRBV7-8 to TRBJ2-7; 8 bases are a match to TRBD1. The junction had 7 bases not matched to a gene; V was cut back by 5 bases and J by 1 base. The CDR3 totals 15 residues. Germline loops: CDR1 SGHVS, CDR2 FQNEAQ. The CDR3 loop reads CASSPRTGKSYEQYF. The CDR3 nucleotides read TGTGCCAGCAGCCCCCGGACAGGGAAGTCCTACGAGCAGTACTTC.

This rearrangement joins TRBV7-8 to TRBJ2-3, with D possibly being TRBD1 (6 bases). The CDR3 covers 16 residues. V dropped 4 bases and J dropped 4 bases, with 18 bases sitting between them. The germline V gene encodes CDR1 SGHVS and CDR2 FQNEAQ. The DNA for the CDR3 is TGTGCCAGCAGCTCAGTACAGGGAAGGGGCCCAGATACGCAGTATTTT. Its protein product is CASSSVQGRGPDTQYF.

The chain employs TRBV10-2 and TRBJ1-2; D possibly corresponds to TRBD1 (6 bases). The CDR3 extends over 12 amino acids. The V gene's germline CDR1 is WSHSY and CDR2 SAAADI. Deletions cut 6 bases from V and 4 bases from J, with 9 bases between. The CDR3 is CASRQGSYGYTF. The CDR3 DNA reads TGCGCCAGCAGACAGGGTAGCTATGGCTACACCTTC.

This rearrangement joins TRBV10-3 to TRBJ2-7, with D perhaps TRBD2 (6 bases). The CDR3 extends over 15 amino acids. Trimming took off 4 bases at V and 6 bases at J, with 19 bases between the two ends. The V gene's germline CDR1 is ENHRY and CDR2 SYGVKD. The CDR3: CAISVGGQSLSEQYF. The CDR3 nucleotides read TGTGCCATCAGTGTGGGAGGCCAGTCCCTCAGCGAGCAGTACTTC.

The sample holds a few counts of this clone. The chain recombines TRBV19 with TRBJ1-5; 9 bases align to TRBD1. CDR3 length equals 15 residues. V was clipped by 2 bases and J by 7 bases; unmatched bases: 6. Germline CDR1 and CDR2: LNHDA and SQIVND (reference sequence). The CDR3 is CASSIKQGAGQPQHF. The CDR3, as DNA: TGTGCCAGTAGTATAAAACAGGGGGCAGGGCAGCCCCAGCATTTT. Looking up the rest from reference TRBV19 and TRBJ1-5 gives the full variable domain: DGGITQSPKYLFRKEGQNVTLSCEQNLNHDAMYWYRQDPGQGLRLIYYSQIVNDFQKGDIAEGYSVSREKKESFPLTVTSAQKNPTAFYLCASSIKQGAGQPQHFGDGTRLSIL.

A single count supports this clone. The CDR3 is CAISRLETDTQYF. The CDR3 DNA sequence: TGTGCCATCAGCAGACTAGAAACAGATACGCAGTATTTT. The chain joins TRBV10-3 to TRBJ2-3; D is perhaps TRBD2 (6 bases). Germline V gives CDR1 ENHRY, CDR2 SYGVKD. The CDR3 runs to 13 residues. V dropped 6 bases and J dropped 3 bases, with 10 bases sitting between them.

CDR3 in DNA: TGTGCCAGTAGGAAGGAGATTAATTCACCCCTCCACTTT. Its translation is CASRKEINSPLHF. This chain uses TRBV19 with TRBJ1-6, with D uncertain. The V end was cut by 6 bases, the J end by 6 bases, with 9 bases between. CDR1 and CDR2 (germline): LNHDA, SQIVND (reference sequence). The CDR3 contains 13 residues.

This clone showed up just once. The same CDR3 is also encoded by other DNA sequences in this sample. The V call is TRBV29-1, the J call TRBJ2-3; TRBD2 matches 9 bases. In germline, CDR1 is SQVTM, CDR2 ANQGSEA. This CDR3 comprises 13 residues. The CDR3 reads CSAAGGQTDTQYF. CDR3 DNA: TGCAGTGCCGCGGGGGGGCAGACAGATACGCAGTATTTT.

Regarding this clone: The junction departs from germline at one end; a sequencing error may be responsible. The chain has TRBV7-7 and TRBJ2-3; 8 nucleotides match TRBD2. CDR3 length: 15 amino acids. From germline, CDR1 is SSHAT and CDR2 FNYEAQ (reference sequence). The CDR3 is CASSLSRGGADTQYF. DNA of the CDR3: TGTGCTAGCAGCTTATCCCGGGGGGGCGCAGATACGCAGTATTTT.

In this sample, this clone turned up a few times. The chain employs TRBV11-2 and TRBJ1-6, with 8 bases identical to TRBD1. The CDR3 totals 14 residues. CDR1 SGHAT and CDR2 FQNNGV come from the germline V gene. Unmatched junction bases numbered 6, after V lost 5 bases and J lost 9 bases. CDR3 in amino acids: CASSQGQGGSPLHF. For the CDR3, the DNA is TGTGCCAGCAGCCAAGGACAGGGAGGTTCACCCCTCCACTTT.

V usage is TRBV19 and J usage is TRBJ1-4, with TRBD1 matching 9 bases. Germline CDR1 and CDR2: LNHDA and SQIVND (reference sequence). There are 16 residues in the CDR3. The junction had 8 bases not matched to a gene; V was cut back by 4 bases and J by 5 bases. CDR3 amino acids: CASSTGTGRPNEKLFF. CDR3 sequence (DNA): TGTGCCAGTAGTACCGGGACAGGGCGTCCCAATGAAAAACTGTTTTTT.

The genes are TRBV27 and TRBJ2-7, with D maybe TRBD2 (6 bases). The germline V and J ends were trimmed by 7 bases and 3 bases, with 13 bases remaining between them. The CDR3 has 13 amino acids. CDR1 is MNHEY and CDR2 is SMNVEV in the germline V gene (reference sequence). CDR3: CASKEGGGYEQYF. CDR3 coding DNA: TGTGCCAGCAAGGAGGGCGGCGGCTACGAGCAGTACTTC.

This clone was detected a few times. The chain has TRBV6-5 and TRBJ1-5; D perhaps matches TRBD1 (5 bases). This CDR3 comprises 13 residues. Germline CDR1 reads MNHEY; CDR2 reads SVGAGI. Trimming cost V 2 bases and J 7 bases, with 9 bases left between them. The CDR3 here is CASSYRGGQPQHF. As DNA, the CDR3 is TGTGCCAGCAGTTACAGGGGAGGGCAGCCCCAGCATTTT.

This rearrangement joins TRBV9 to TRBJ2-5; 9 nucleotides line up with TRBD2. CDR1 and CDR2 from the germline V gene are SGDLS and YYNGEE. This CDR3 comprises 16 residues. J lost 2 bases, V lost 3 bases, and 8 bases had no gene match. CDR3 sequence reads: CASSASGGNVQETQYF. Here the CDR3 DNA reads TGTGCCAGCAGCGCCAGCGGGGGGAACGTACAAGAGACCCAGTACTTC.

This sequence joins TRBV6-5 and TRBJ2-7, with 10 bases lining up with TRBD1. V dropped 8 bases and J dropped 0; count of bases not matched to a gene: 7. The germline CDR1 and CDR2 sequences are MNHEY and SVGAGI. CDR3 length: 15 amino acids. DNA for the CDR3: TGTGCCAGCTTCTTGGGACAGGGGAGCTCCTACGAGCAGTACTTC. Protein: CASFLGQGSSYEQYF.

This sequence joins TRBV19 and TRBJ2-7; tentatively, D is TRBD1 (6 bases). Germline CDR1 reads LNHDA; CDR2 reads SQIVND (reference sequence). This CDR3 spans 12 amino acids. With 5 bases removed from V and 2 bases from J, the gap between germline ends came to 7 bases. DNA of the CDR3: TGTGCCAGTAGTGGGGGCCCCTACGAGCAGTACTTC. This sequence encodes CASSGGPYEQYF.